Below, one TCR beta chain is given with its context. Original processing notes: Quantification of nucleated cells was approximated via reference gene primer amplification. The protocol was immunoSEQ multiplex PCR, while the TCRdb copy is restricted to in-frame clones and leaves out a portion. D and trimming come from the DNA, and the V and J calls and clone size come from that table. The table lists fewer than 250,000 clones, roughly nine tenths of them singletons, with about 1% in the top ten. The CDR3 is made up of 18 amino acids. With 4 bases clipped from V and 7 bases from J, the junction kept 14 bases outside the gene matches. The germline gives CDR1 SGHDN, CDR2 FVKESK. This sample was taken from a study of blood T cell repertoires in COVID-19. In the study overall: Both acute and convalescent COVID-19 samples were obtained from the United States, Italy and Spain. PBMCs, B-cell-depleted T cells, or T cells provided the cDNA or gDNA that made up the material.

The sequence was collected from a man aged 30 to 39 with acute or convalescent COVID-19. The sample comprised peripheral blood. The chain carries TRBV14 and TRBJ2-1, with TRBD2 matching 12 bases. The CDR3 DNA is TGTGCCAGCAGCCCGCGTGATAAGAGACTAGCGGGAGTGAATGAGCAGTTCTTC. Its protein is CASSPRDKRLAGVNEQFF.